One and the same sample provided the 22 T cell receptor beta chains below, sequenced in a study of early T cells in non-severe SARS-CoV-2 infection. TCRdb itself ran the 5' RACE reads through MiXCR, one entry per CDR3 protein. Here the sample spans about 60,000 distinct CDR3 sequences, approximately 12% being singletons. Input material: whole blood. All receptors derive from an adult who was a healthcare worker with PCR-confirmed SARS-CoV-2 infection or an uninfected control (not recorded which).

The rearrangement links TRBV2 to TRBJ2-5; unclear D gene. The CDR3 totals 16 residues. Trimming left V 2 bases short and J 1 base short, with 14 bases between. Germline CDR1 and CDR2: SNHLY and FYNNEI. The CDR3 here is CASSEIDLARQETQYF. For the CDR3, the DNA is TGTGCCAGCAGTGAAATTGATTTGGCCCGCCAAGAGACCCAGTACTTC.

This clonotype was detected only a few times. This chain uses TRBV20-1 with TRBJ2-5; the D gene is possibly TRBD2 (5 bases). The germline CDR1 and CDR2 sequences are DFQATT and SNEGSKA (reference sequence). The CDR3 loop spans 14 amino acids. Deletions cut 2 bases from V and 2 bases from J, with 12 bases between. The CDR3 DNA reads TGCAGTGCTAGATCCTGGCGGACTCAAGAGACCCAGTACTTC. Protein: CSARSWRTQETQYF.

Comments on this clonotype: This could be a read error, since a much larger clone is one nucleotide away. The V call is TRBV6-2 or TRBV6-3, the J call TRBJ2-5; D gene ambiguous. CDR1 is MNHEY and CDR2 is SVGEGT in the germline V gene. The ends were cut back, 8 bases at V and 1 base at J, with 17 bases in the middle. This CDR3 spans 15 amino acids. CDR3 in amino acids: CASRNQPPSQETQYF. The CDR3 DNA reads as TGTGCCAGCCGTAACCAGCCACCTAGCCAAGAGACCCAGTACTTC.

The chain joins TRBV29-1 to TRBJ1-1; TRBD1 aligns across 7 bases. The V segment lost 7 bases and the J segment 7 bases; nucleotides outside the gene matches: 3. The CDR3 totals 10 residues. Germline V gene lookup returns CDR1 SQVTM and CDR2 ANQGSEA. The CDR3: CSAGQVEAFF. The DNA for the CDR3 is TGCAGCGCCGGACAGGTTGAAGCTTTCTTT.

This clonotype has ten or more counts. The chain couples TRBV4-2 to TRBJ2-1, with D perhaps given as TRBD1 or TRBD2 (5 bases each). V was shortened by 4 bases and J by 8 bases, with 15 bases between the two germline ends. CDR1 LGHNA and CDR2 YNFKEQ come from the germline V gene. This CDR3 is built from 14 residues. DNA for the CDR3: TGTGCCAGCAGCCTTAGGGACCCCCCGGATGAGCAGTTCTTC. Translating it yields CASSLRDPPDEQFF.

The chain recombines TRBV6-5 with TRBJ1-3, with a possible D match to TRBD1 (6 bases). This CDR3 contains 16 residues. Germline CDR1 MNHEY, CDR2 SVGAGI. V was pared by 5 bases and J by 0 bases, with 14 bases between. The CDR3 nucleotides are TGTGCCAGCAGTCGGAGTACAGGGTTCTCTGGAAACACCATATATTTT. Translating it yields CASSRSTGFSGNTIYF.

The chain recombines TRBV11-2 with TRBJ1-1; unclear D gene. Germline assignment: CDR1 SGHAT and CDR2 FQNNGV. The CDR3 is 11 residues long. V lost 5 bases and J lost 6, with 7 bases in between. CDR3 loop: CASSHGPEAFF. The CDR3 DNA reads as TGTGCCAGCAGCCACGGGCCTGAAGCTTTCTTT.

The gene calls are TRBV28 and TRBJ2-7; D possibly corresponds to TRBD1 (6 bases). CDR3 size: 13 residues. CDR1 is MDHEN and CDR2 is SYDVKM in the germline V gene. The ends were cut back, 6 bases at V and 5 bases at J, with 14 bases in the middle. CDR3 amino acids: CASRTGTTNEQYF. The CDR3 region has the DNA TGTGCCAGCAGGACCGGGACAACCAACGAGCAGTACTTC.

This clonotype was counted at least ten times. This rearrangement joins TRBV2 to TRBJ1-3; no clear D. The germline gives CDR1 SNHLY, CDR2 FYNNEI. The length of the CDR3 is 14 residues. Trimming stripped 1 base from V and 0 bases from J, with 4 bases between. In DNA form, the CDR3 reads TGTGCCAGCAGTGAAGAGTACTCTGGAAACACCATATATTTT. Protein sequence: CASSEEYSGNTIYF.

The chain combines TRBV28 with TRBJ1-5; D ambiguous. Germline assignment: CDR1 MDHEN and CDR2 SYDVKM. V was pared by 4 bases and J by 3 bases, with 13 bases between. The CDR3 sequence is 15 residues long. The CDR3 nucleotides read TGTGCCAGCAGTTCCACCCAGGAATCCAATCAGCCCCAGCATTTT. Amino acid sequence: CASSSTQESNQPQHF.

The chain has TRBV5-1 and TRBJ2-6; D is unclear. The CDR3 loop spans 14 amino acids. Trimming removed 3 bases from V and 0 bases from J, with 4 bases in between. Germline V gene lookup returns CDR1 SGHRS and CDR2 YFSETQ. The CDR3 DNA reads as TGCGCCAGCAGCTCTAACTCTGGGGCCAACGTCCTGACTTTC. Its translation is CASSSNSGANVLTF.

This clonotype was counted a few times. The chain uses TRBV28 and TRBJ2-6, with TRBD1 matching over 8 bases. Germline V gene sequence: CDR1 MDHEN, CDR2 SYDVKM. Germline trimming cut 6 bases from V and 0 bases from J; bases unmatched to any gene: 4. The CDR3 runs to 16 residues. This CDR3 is CASSGQGVSGANVLTF. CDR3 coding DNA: TGTGCCAGCAGCGGACAGGGAGTCTCTGGGGCCAACGTCCTGACTTTC. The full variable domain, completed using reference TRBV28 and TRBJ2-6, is DVKVTQSSRYLVKRTGEKVFLECVQDMDHENMFWYRQDPGLGLRLIYFSYDVKMKEKGDIPEGYSVSREKKERFSLILESASTNQTSMYLCASSGQGVSGANVLTFGAGSRLTVL.

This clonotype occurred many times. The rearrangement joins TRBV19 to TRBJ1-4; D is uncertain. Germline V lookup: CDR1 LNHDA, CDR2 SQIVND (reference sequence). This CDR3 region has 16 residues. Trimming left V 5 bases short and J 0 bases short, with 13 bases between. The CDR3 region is CASSYSSGPTNEKLFF. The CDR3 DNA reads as TGTGCCAGTAGTTACTCATCGGGCCCAACTAATGAAAAACTGTTTTTT.

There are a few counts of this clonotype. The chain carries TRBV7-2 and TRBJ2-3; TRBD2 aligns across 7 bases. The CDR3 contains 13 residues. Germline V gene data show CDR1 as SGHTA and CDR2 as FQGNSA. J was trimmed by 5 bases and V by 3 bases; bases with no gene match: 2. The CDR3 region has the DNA TGTGCCAGCAGCTTTGGGGAGGGAGATACGCAGTATTTT. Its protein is CASSFGEGDTQYF.

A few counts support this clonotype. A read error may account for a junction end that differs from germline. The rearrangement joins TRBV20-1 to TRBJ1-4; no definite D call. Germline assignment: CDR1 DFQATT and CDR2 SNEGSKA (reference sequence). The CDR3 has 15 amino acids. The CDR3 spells CSARYSDMVPFGHSF. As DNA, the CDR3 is TGCAGTGCTAGATATTCCGACATGGTGCCCTTCGGGCACTCTTTT.

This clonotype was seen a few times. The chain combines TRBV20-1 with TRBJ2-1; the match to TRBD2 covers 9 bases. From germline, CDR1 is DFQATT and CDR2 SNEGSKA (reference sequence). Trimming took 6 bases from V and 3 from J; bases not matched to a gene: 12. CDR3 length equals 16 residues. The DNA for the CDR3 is TGCAGTGCGACCACACTAGCGGGTCGGATCTACAATGAGCAGTTCTTC. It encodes CSATTLAGRIYNEQFF.

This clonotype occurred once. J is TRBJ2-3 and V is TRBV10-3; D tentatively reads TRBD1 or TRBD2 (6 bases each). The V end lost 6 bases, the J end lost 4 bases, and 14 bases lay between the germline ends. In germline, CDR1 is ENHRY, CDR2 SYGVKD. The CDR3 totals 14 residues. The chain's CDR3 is CAIRKGGQADTQYF. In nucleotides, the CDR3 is TGTGCCATCAGAAAGGGGGGCCAGGCAGATACGCAGTATTTT.

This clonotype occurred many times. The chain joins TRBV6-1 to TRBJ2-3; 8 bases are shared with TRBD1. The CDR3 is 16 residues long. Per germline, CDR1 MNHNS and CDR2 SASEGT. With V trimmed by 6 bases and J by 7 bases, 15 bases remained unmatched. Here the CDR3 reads CASSAGQGNRANTQYF. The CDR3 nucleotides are TGTGCCAGCAGCGCTGGACAGGGTAATCGGGCGAATACGCAGTATTTT.

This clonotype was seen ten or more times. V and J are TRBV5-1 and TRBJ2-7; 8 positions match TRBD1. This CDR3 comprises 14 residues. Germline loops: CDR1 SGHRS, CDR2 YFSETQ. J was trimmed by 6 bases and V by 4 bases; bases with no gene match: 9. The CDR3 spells CASSLNGQGGEQYF. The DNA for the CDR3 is TGCGCCAGCAGCCTAAACGGACAGGGTGGCGAGCAGTACTTC.

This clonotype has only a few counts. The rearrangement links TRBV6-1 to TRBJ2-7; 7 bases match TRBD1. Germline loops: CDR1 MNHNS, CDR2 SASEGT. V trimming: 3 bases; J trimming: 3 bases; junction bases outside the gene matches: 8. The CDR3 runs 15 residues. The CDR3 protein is CASSDETGSLYEQYF. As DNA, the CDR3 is TGTGCCAGCAGTGACGAGACAGGGTCCCTCTACGAGCAGTACTTC.

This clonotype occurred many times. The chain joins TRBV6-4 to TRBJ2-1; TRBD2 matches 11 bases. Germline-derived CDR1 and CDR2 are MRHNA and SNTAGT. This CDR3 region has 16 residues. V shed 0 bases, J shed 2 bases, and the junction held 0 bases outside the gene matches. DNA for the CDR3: TGTGCCAGCAGTGACTCTAGCGGGGGGGCCTACAATGAGCAGTTCTTC. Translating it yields CASSDSSGGAYNEQFF.

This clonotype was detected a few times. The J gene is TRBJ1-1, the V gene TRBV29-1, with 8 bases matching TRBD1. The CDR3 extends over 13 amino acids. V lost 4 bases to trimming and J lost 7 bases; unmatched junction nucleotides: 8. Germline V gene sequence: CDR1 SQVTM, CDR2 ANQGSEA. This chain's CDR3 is CSVVLWGQDEAFF. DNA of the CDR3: TGCAGCGTTGTTTTATGGGGACAGGATGAAGCTTTCTTT.